Detailed here is one T cell receptor (beta chain). This clone was recorded at least ten times. Its antigen is still unknown. No quality values exist for individual bases; no much larger clone is one base distant. The data derive from a study of blood T cell repertoires in COVID-19 (dated by TCRdb to 2018 to 2020). As for the study more broadly: The collaborator samples originated in the United States, Italy and Spain and spanned the acute and convalescent phases of COVID-19. The repertoires were released in a freely available public database intended as a resource for research on the immune response to SARS-CoV-2. The prospective study material was composed of cDNA or gDNA derived from T cells, B-cell-depleted T cells, or PBMCs. The sample metadata nearly always contained a de-identified subject ID, COVID-19 status, age in years and sex. The samples were drawn from two sources: the first 160 participants of the ongoing ImmuneRACE study, and 1,254 subjects contributed by 6 global collaborators. HLA class I and class II types, where available, came from metadata supplied by the sample provider rather than from assay-based typing. Subjects who had been exposed to COVID-19, were actively infected with it, or had recovered from it provided the deeply sampled blood TCRbeta repertoires that made up the dataset. What the study reported, not specific to this receptor: Clinical and demographic metadata were provided uncurated, with the amount varying by source and participant.

Germline trimming amounts to 3 bases on V and 1 base on J, with 7 as the count of junction bases outside the gene matches. The CDR3 numbers 17 residues from cysteine through phenylalanine. Left in the record is the CDR3 DNA by itself, 51 bases read in frame from the first base. As encoded in the germline V gene, CDR1 is KGHDR while CDR2 is SFDVKD. In the prospective study, participants were 18 to 89 years old, resided in 20 to 30 geographic areas of the United States, and were enrolled through a virtual design. To assign participants to cohorts, the prospective study relied on clinical history that participants themselves reported in a screening survey and a study questionnaire. Mobile phlebotomists in the prospective study collected whole blood, serum and a nasopharyngeal or oropharyngeal swab from every participant. Over a roughly two-month period, participants in the prospective study had the option of providing additional blood draws and questionnaires. Blood samples from the prospective study were shipped frozen or at room temperature prior to DNA extraction.

The immunoSEQ Assay, a bias-controlled multiplex PCR, was used to amplify TCRbeta CDR3 regions from genomic DNA. Per the original workflow: The number of nucleated cells in each sample was estimated by amplification of reference gene primers within the assay. Sequence reads were collapsed and filtered to measure the absolute abundance of every unique TCRbeta CDR3 rearrangement. For each sample, productive Simpson clonality was calculated as the square root of Simpson's diversity index across productive rearrangements. TCRdb holds this immuneACCESS table with in-frame rearrangements only. Some clones are missing; in checked studies, unresolved V genes explain under half, and the rest has no known cause. V and J calls and clone size are given by that table; D and trimming were obtained from the DNA. The sample yields approximately 240,000 clones; around 85% were counted once. The ten most abundant clones make up roughly 1.3% of the sample.

The sequenced sample consisted of PBMCs or T cells enriched from blood (not recorded which). The rearrangement joined TRBV24-1 to TRBJ2-2, with 7 bases aligning to TRBD2. The TCR was taken from a woman in her 40s with acute COVID-19. The CDR3 has the sequence CATSDTGTIQNTGELFF. The DNA sequence follows: TGTGCCACCAGTGATACTGGGACTATCCAGAACACCGGGGAGCTGTTTTTT.